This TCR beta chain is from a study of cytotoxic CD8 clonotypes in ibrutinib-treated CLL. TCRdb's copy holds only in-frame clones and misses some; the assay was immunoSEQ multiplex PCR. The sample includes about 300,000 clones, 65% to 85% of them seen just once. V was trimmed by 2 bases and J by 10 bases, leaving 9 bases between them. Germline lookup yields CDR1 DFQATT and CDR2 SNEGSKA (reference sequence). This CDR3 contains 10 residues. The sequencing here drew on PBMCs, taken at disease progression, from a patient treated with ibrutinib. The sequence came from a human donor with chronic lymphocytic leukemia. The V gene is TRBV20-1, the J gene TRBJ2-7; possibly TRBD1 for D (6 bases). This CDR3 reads CSARWGTQYF. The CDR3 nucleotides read TGCAGTGCTAGATGGGGGACACAGTACTTC.